These 18 T cell receptor beta chains share one sample of origin, sequenced in a study of response to subunit inactivated influenza vaccine. TCRdb recomputed calls from the RT-PCR reads with MiXCR, one row per CDR3 protein. The sample holds around 530,000 distinct CDR3 sequences; about 10% are singletons and the top ten take 10%. This sample comprised PBMCs from blood, obtained on the day of vaccination. The receptors come from a man aged 50 to 60 who received an inactivated influenza vaccine.

For this clonotype: This could be a read error, since a much larger clone is one nucleotide away. The gene calls are TRBV5-1 and TRBJ2-1; D is undetermined. The germline V and J ends were trimmed by 1 base and 9 bases, with 8 bases remaining between them. This CDR3 contains 12 residues. Germline CDR1 reads SGHRS; CDR2 reads YFSETQ. CDR3 amino acids: CASSLRYSEQFF. CDR3 coding DNA: TGCGCCAGCAGCTTGAGGTATAGTGAGCAGTTCTTC.

There are a few counts of this clonotype. The chain links TRBV6-2 or TRBV6-3 to TRBJ1-1; D may be TRBD1 (5 bases). Germline-derived CDR1 and CDR2 are MNHEY and SVGEGT. The CDR3 loop spans 16 amino acids. V shed 4 bases and J shed 1 base, with 16 bases lying between them. The CDR3 DNA follows: TGTGCCAGCAGTTCGGGACGTCAGATCGGGAACACTGAAGCTTTCTTT. Translation: CASSSGRQIGNTEAFF.

V is TRBV12-3 or TRBV12-4 and J is TRBJ2-7; 10 positions match TRBD2. There are 16 residues in the CDR3. Trimming took 4 bases from V and 4 from J; bases not matched to a gene: 10. DNA for the CDR3: TGTGCCAGCAGTTCCAGCGGGGGGGCCCGTGGGTACGAGCAGTACTTC. Protein sequence: CASSSSGGARGYEQYF.

This chain links TRBV4-1 with TRBJ1-1; D may be TRBD1 (6 bases). Trimming took off 0 bases at V and 0 bases at J, with 11 bases between the two ends. This CDR3 contains 16 residues. Germline CDR1 reads MGHRA; CDR2 reads YSYEKL. CDR3 in amino acids: CASSQERDTMNTEAFF. Here the CDR3 DNA reads TGCGCCAGCAGCCAAGAGAGGGACACCATGAACACTGAAGCTTTCTTT.

The genes are TRBV5-1 and TRBJ2-7; the match to TRBD1 covers 10 bases. The CDR3 is 15 amino acids. CDR1 is SGHRS, CDR2 YFSETQ, per germline. V lost 4 bases to trimming and J lost 4 bases; unmatched junction nucleotides: 8. CDR3 in DNA: TGCGCCAGCAGCCGGGGACAGGGGCTCCTATACGAGCAGTACTTC. Amino acid sequence: CASSRGQGLLYEQYF. The whole variable domain, filled in from reference TRBV5-1 and TRBJ2-7, reads KAGVTQTPRYLIKTRGQQVTLSCSPISGHRSVSWYQQTPGQGLQFLFEYFSETQRNKGNFPGRFSGRQFSNSRSEMNVSTLELGDSALYLCASSRGQGLLYEQYFGPGTRLTVT.

The chain couples TRBV5-6 to TRBJ2-7; no firm D call. Trimming removed 1 base from V and 0 bases from J, with 8 bases in between. From germline, CDR1 is SGHDT and CDR2 YYEEEE. This CDR3 has 14 residues. The CDR3 loop reads CASSLRRSSYEQYF. The CDR3 DNA sequence: TGTGCCAGCAGCTTGAGGCGGAGCTCCTACGAGCAGTACTTC. Full variable domain (remainder filled in from reference TRBV5-6 and TRBJ2-7): DAGVTQSPTHLIKTRGQQVTLRCSPKSGHDTVSWYQQALGQGPQFIFQYYEEEERQRGNFPDRFSGHQFPNYSSELNVNALLLGDSALYLCASSLRRSSYEQYFGPGTRLTVT.

This clonotype has ten or more counts. This chain uses TRBV12-3 or TRBV12-4 with TRBJ2-7; TRBD2 matches 7 bases. The V gene end was trimmed by 6 bases and the J gene end by 5 bases; junction bases not matched to a gene: 10. The CDR3 length is 14 residues. In DNA form, the CDR3 reads TGTGCCAGCAGCCACCGGGACTACCCTCACGAGCAGTACTTC. It specifies CASSHRDYPHEQYF.

The V and J genes are TRBV6-5 and TRBJ1-6; 9 positions agree with TRBD1. The germline gives CDR1 MNHEY, CDR2 SVGAGI. J gave up 6 bases and V 6 bases, and 15 bases lay outside the gene matches. This CDR3 has 18 amino acids. CDR3 nucleotide sequence: TGTGCCAGCAGAAGCCGAGGACAGGGGCTCGGCTTTAATTCACCCCTCCACTTT. Translated, it gives CASRSRGQGLGFNSPLHF.

Ten or more counts support this clonotype. The CDR3 here is CASSAQGQGAKRDTQYF. In nucleotides, the CDR3 is TGTGCCAGCAGTGCCCAGGGACAGGGGGCGAAGAGGGATACGCAGTATTTT. The chain combines TRBV6-1 with TRBJ2-3; 12 nucleotides align to TRBD1. The V and J ends lost 4 bases and 6 bases, in that order; junction bases with no gene match: 11. Germline-derived CDR1 and CDR2 are MNHNS and SASEGT. The length of the CDR3 is 17 residues.

The sample holds a few counts of this clonotype. The rearrangement links TRBV27 to TRBJ1-1, with D maybe TRBD1 (6 bases). The V gene's germline CDR1 is MNHEY and CDR2 SMNVEV (reference sequence). V dropped 4 bases and J dropped 5 bases, with 17 bases sitting between them. The CDR3 spans 15 residues. The CDR3 spells CASSSSTPRGTEAFF. The DNA for the CDR3 is TGTGCCAGCAGTTCTTCTACACCTAGGGGGACTGAAGCTTTCTTT.

Note on this clonotype: A much larger clone lies one base from this, so it may be a read error. The CDR3 carries no conserved terminal phenylalanine or tryptophan, so it likely arises from a read error. The rearrangement uses TRBV20-1 and TRBJ2-7; 10 nucleotides agree with TRBD2. CDR1 DFQATT and CDR2 SNEGSKA come from the germline V gene (reference sequence). Trimming cost V 2 bases and J 2 bases; bases outside gene matches: 9. CDR3 length: 16 residues. The DNA for the CDR3 is TGCAGTGCTAGAAAGCTAGGGACTAGCGAGACCTACGAGCAGTACTCC. It encodes CSARKLGTSETYEQYS.

The CDR3 region has the DNA TGCAGCGTGAGGGGGATGAACACTGAAGCTTTCTTT. As protein: CSVRGMNTEAFF. The chain couples TRBV29-1 to TRBJ1-1; weak D call: TRBD1 (6 bases). The germline V gene encodes CDR1 SQVTM and CDR2 ANQGSEA. Trimming took off 6 bases at V and 0 bases at J, with 8 bases between the two ends. This CDR3 has 12 residues. Full variable domain (rest looked up from reference TRBV29-1 and TRBJ1-1): SAVISQKPSRDICQRGTSLTIQCQVDSQVTMMFWYRQQPGQSLTLIATANQGSEATYESGFVIDKFPISRPNLTFSTLTVSNMSPEDSSIYLCSVRGMNTEAFFGQGTRLTVV.

The CDR3 sequence is CASSVGRGFNQPQHF. The CDR3 nucleotides are TGCGCCAGCAGTGTCGGGCGCGGATTCAATCAGCCCCAGCATTTT. The chain is built from TRBV10-2 and TRBJ1-5; D gene ambiguous. Germline CDR1 and CDR2: WSHSY and SAAADI. This CDR3 is built from 15 residues. The V end lost 4 bases, the J end lost 3 bases, and 13 bases lay between the germline ends.

This clonotype was seen ten or more times. The genes are TRBV29-1 and TRBJ2-2; D possibly corresponds to TRBD2 (6 bases). V was trimmed by 6 bases and J by 0 bases, leaving 11 bases between them. The CDR3 consists of 14 residues. Germline CDR1 reads SQVTM; CDR2 reads ANQGSEA. CDR3 nucleotide sequence: TGCAGCGTCGAGCGGGTGGCGAACACCGGGGAGCTGTTTTTT. As protein: CSVERVANTGELFF.

This clonotype was seen a few times. The genes are TRBV29-1 and TRBJ2-1; 10 bases are a match to TRBD2. The junction had 4 bases not matched to a gene; V was cut back by 5 bases and J by 3 bases. This CDR3 spans 14 amino acids. The germline CDR1 and CDR2 sequences are SQVTM and ANQGSEA. The CDR3 nucleotides are TGCAGCGTTACTAGGACTAGCGGCTACAATGAGCAGTTCTTC. It specifies CSVTRTSGYNEQFF.

This rearrangement joins TRBV5-1 to TRBJ2-7, with 10 bases lining up with TRBD1. The CDR3 is made up of 14 amino acids. Germline V gene lookup returns CDR1 SGHRS and CDR2 YFSETQ. V was pared by 9 bases and J by 5 bases, with 11 bases of the junction left unmatched. The CDR3 loop is CATRETGGFDEQYF. CDR3 coding DNA: TGCGCCACCCGAGAGACAGGGGGCTTCGACGAGCAGTACTTC.

CDR3 sequence (DNA): TGTGCCAGCAGCGAGGGGTATGAGAACACTGAAGCTTTCTTT. It yields the protein CASSEGYENTEAFF. The rearrangement joins TRBV9 to TRBJ1-1; weak D call: TRBD1 (5 bases). From germline, CDR1 is SGDLS and CDR2 YYNGEE. CDR3 length: 14 residues. Trimming stripped 3 bases from V and 1 base from J, with 10 bases between.

V and J are TRBV6-5 and TRBJ2-2, with D maybe TRBD1 (5 bases). V was pared by 4 bases and J by 2 bases, with 11 bases between. Germline CDR1 MNHEY, CDR2 SVGAGI. This CDR3 comprises 15 residues. The CDR3 DNA reads as TGTGCCAGCAGTTCCAGGACACCCAACACCGGGGAGCTGTTTTTT. This sequence encodes CASSSRTPNTGELFF.